This TCR beta chain was sequenced during a study of graft-versus-host responses after intestinal transplantation. Background on the study: Recipients got multivisceral, liver-intestinal, or isolated intestinal transplants. Recipients were all induced with anti-thymocyte globulin, then given tacrolimus and steroids for approximately 3 years. Study-level points and caveats: Recipient-marrow GvH clones were detected, some having first appeared in ileum or blood. Allograft graft-versus-host to host-versus-graft clonal ratios ran high in patients with graft-donor T cell macrochimerism.

Comment on this clone: Its antigen is unidentified. This specimen includes other DNA sequences encoding the same CDR3.

J gave up 6 bases and V 8 bases, and 5 bases lay outside the gene matches. Germline CDR1 and CDR2: MDHEN and SYDVKM. The CDR3 has 14 residues. Clones were read by immunoSEQ multiplex PCR, and TCRdb kept only the in-frame ones, dropping some. Of about 94,000 clones listed, 75% to 95% are singletons. The chain links TRBV28 to TRBJ2-1, with 12 bases matching TRBD2. The source material was unstimulated CD8+ T cells sorted from spleen or lymph node cells, sampled before intestinal transplant. The sequence came from a human donor who received an intestinal transplant. The CDR3 DNA is TGTGCCAGCGTCCTAGCGGGGGGGAGCAATGAGCAGTTCTTC. It translates to CASVLAGGSNEQFF.